Presented here are 9 T cell receptor beta chains from one specimen sequenced in a study of T cells in Graves' hyperthyroidism and ophthalmopathy (dated by TCRdb to about 2019). The library was built by means of multiplex PCR. Sequenced on an Illumina HiSeq 2000. TCR beta CDR3 regions were amplified from RNA transcripts. The first round of RT-PCR for the TCR CDR3 was performed with the HTBI primer set and the Qiagen OneStep RT-PCR kit. TCRdb trimmed the raw reads at Q25, called clones with MiXCR and kept productive beta chains. Rows are combined by CDR3 protein, so each entry shows the most common genes and DNA. This sample lists about 680,000 distinct CDR3 sequences; approximately 36% were detected once. The ten largest make up roughly 30% of the sample. Sequencing input: blood. These receptor sequences come from a woman in her thirties or forties with Graves' hyperthyroidism.

The chain recombines TRBV10-3 with TRBJ2-2, with unresolved D. Germline CDR1 and CDR2: ENHRY and SYGVKD. The V gene lost 10 bases and the J gene lost 0 bases, with 12 bases spanning the gap. The CDR3 consists of 14 residues. Here the CDR3 DNA reads TGTGCCAGCCTAAAAGTGGCGAACACCGGGGAGCTGTTTTTT. Its translation: CASLKVANTGELFF.

On this clonotype itself: A junction end diverges from the germline sequence, so it may reflect a read error. V gene TRBV7-6 combines with J gene TRBJ2-7, with 16 positions matching TRBD2. There are 16 residues in the CDR3. Germline V CDR1 and CDR2: SGHVS, FNYEAQ. The CDR3 here is CASSPLGTSGRDEQYF. The CDR3 DNA is TGCGCCAGCAGCCCACTTGGGACTAGCGGGAGGGACGAGCAGTACTTC. Using reference TRBV7-6 and TRBJ2-7 for the parts outside the CDR3, the full variable domain is GAGVSQSPRYKVTKRGQDVALRCDPISGHVSLYWYRQALGQGPEFLTYFNYEAQQDKSGLPNDRFSAERPEGSISTLTIQRTEQRDSAMYRCASSPLGTSGRDEQYFGPGTRLTVT.

This clonotype was seen ten or more times. The CDR3 spells CASREDRGGTEAFF. CDR3 DNA sequence: TGTGCCAGCAGAGAAGACAGGGGGGGAACTGAAGCTTTCTTT. The J gene is TRBJ1-1, the V gene TRBV12-3 or TRBV12-4, with 9 bases fitting TRBD1. This CDR3 region has 14 residues. V gave up 6 bases and J gave up 5 bases; unmatched junction bases: 7.

The sample holds a few counts of this clonotype. V gene TRBV7-9 combines with J gene TRBJ1-3; no definite D call. Trimming pared 1 base from V and 0 bases from J, leaving 7 bases between. The germline CDR1 and CDR2 sequences are SEHNR and FQNEAQ (reference sequence). The length of the CDR3 is 15 residues. CDR3 bases: TGTGCCAGCAGCTTAGACGTGACCTCTGGAAACACCATATATTTT. Translated, it gives CASSLDVTSGNTIYF.

To note about this clonotype: A read error may be the cause here, since a much bigger clone is one base away. The conserved phenylalanine or tryptophan normally closing the CDR3 is absent here, so this likely arose from a read error. The chain is built from TRBV20-1 and TRBJ1-1; D is ambiguous. This CDR3 contains 12 residues. The V end was cut by 2 bases, the J end by 4 bases, with 8 bases between. In germline, CDR1 is DFQATT, CDR2 SNEGSKA (reference sequence). CDR3 sequence: CSARIWATEAFL. The CDR3 region has the DNA TGCAGTGCTAGAATCTGGGCCACTGAAGCTTTCCTT.

This clonotype was recorded many times. Here the CDR3 DNA reads TGTGCCAGCAGCTTTTCAGAGGCAGGGACCGGGGAGCTGTTTTTT. Amino acid sequence: CASSFSEAGTGELFF. The chain employs TRBV7-8 and TRBJ2-2, with D maybe TRBD1 (5 bases). Trimming removed 3 bases from V and 5 bases from J, with 13 bases in between. CDR3 length: 15 residues. Germline V gene sequence: CDR1 SGHVS, CDR2 FQNEAQ.

This clonotype was counted a few times. This chain connects TRBV29-1 to TRBJ2-5, with D possibly matching TRBD1 (5 bases). V was shortened by 4 bases and J by 0 bases, with 6 bases between the two germline ends. Germline V gene data show CDR1 as SQVTM and CDR2 as ANQGSEA. CDR3 length equals 12 residues. The CDR3 sequence is CSVGGYQETQYF. CDR3 DNA: TGCAGCGTTGGGGGCTACCAAGAGACCCAGTACTTC. Drawing the rest from reference TRBV29-1 and TRBJ2-5, the complete variable domain is SAVISQKPSRDICQRGTSLTIQCQVDSQVTMMFWYRQQPGQSLTLIATANQGSEATYESGFVIDKFPISRPNLTFSTLTVSNMSPEDSSIYLCSVGGYQETQYFGPGTRLLVL.

This clonotype showed up many times. The chain employs TRBV7-2 and TRBJ1-3; weak D call: TRBD1 (6 bases). The germline CDR1 and CDR2 sequences are SGHTA and FQGNSA. The CDR3 has 16 amino acids. Trimming removed 5 bases from V and 0 bases from J, with 14 bases in between. The CDR3 region is CASSRWTDSSGNTIYF. Here the CDR3 DNA reads TGTGCCAGCAGCCGATGGACAGACTCCTCTGGAAACACCATATATTTT. Full variable domain (remainder filled in from reference TRBV7-2 and TRBJ1-3): GAGVSQSPSNKVTEKGKDVELRCDPISGHTALYWYRQSLGQGLEFLIYFQGNSAPDKSGLPSDRFSAERTGGSVSTLTIQRTQQEDSAVYLCASSRWTDSSGNTIYFGEGSWLTVV.

Ten or more counts support this clonotype. The chain joins TRBV7-8 to TRBJ2-7, with 11 bases lining up with TRBD1. The CDR3 spans 15 residues. V was pared by 1 base and J by 5 bases, with 4 bases of the junction left unmatched. CDR1 and CDR2 from the germline V gene are SGHVS and FQNEAQ. The CDR3 DNA is TGTGCCAGCAGCTTAGTGGGACAGGGGGTCCACGAGCAGTACTTC. As protein: CASSLVGQGVHEQYF.